Following are 17 T cell receptor beta chains from one sample sequenced in a study of cytomegalovirus exposure and HLA in healthy donors. Researchers ran the PCR with 60 Vbeta and 13 Jbeta primers. The method was immunoSEQ multiplex PCR; TCRdb's version includes in-frame clones alone and lacks a portion of them. The data show 99,000 or so clones, under 85% seen once. The sample consisted of PBMCs. These receptors were taken from a man aged 18 to 29 in good health and CMV-seronegative.

The genes are TRBV5-1 and TRBJ2-4; 9 bases fit TRBD1. Germline V CDR1 and CDR2: SGHRS, YFSETQ. CDR3 length: 14 residues. V was pared by 8 bases and J by 5 bases, with 8 bases of the junction left unmatched. CDR3 protein: CASGDRDRENIQYF. In DNA, the CDR3 is TGCGCCAGTGGGGACCGGGACAGGGAAAACATTCAGTACTTC. The whole variable domain, filled in from reference TRBV5-1 and TRBJ2-4, reads KAGVTQTPRYLIKTRGQQVTLSCSPISGHRSVSWYQQTPGQGLQFLFEYFSETQRNKGNFPGRFSGRQFSNSRSEMNVSTLELGDSALYLCASGDRDRENIQYFGAGTRLSVL.

V and J are TRBV6-6 and TRBJ2-1, with 8 bases that match TRBD2. V trimming: 4 bases; J trimming: 1 base; junction bases outside the gene matches: 3. The germline V gene encodes CDR1 MNHNY and CDR2 SVGAGI (reference sequence). The CDR3 has 15 amino acids. CDR3 protein: CASSSAGESYNEQFF. CDR3 sequence (DNA): TGTGCCAGCAGTTCAGCGGGAGAGTCCTACAATGAGCAGTTCTTC.

Only one count was recorded for this clone. The chain recombines TRBV2 with TRBJ2-3; D uncertain. Trimming took off 8 bases at V and 3 bases at J, with 6 bases between the two ends. Per the germline V gene, CDR1 is SNHLY and CDR2 is FYNNEI. CDR3 size: 11 residues. The CDR3, as DNA: TGTGCCAGCCGACTTACAGATACGCAGTATTTT. It translates to CASRLTDTQYF. Full variable domain (missing parts from reference TRBV2 and TRBJ2-3): EPEVTQTPSHQVTQMGQEVILRCVPISNHLYFYWYRQILGQKVEFLVSFYNNEISEKSEIFDDQFSVERPDGSNFTLKIRSTKLEDSAMYFCASRLTDTQYFGPGTRLTVL.

This clone appeared once. This CDR3 is CASRPIGGMYEQYF. In DNA, the CDR3 is TGTGCCAGCAGACCGATAGGCGGGATGTACGAGCAGTACTTC. V is TRBV11-2 and J is TRBJ2-7; TRBD2 is a possible D gene (6 bases). CDR3 length: 14 amino acids. Between the trimmed V and J ends, which lost 6 bases and 4 bases, there was a span of 16 bases. Germline-derived CDR1 and CDR2 are SGHAT and FQNNGV.

This sequence joins TRBV27 and TRBJ1-2; 7 bases agree with TRBD1. The trim removed 5 bases at V and 3 bases at J, leaving 6 bases unmatched. The CDR3 extends over 14 amino acids. Germline CDR1 MNHEY, CDR2 SMNVEV (reference sequence). The CDR3 sequence: CASSTRTGDYGYTF. The CDR3 DNA is TGTGCCAGCAGTACCCGAACAGGGGACTATGGCTACACCTTC.

The chain has TRBV7-2 and TRBJ2-2; D ambiguous. Looked up from germline, CDR1 is SGHTA and CDR2 is FQGNSA. The CDR3 covers 13 residues. Trimming left V 2 bases short and J 6 bases short, with 7 bases between. The CDR3 here is CASSLLSPGELFF. In nucleotides, the CDR3 is TGTGCCAGCAGCTTACTAAGTCCCGGGGAGCTGTTTTTT.

As DNA, the CDR3 is TGTGCCAGCAGCGTAGAGCTACTCGGAGGCAGGGGGAGCTATGGCTACACCTTC. Amino acid sequence: CASSVELLGGRGSYGYTF. This chain uses TRBV9 with TRBJ1-2; 7 bases fit TRBD1. The CDR3 extends over 18 amino acids. CDR1 and CDR2 from the germline V gene are SGDLS and YYNGEE. Trimming at V came to 0 bases and at J to 4 bases, leaving 15 bases not matched to a gene. Filled out from reference TRBV9 and TRBJ1-2, the complete variable domain reads DSGVTQTPKHLITATGQRVTLRCSPRSGDLSVYWYQQSLDQGLQFLIQYYNGEERAKGNILERFSAQQFPDLHSELNLSSLELGDSALYFCASSVELLGGRGSYGYTFGSGTRLTVV.

The rearrangement joins TRBV21-1 to TRBJ2-1; the table's D call of TRBD2 was not tested on the DNA. TRBV21-1 is a documented pseudogene. This CDR3 comprises 12 residues. CDR3 residues: CASSKPVRSMFF. DNA of the CDR3: TGTGCCAGCAGCAAACCGGTCCGGAGCATGTTCTTC.

In its sample, this clone was seen once. The chain carries TRBV28 and TRBJ1-2; D gene ambiguous. Germline CDR1 MDHEN, CDR2 SYDVKM. The CDR3 totals 14 residues. V was cut by 5 bases and J by 5 bases, with 15 bases left in between. CDR3 region: CASSDRRQAYGYTF. CDR3 coding DNA: TGTGCCAGCAGTGACCGGAGGCAGGCGTATGGCTACACCTTC.

The rearrangement joins TRBV4-3 to TRBJ2-3; D remains ambiguous. The germline gives CDR1 LGHNA, CDR2 YSLEER. Trimming cost V 0 bases and J 5 bases, with 18 bases left between them. The CDR3 covers 17 residues. CDR3 coding DNA: TGCGCCAGCAGCCAAGATTCGCAGGCCTTTCGTCGAGATACGCAGTATTTT. This translates into CASSQDSQAFRRDTQYF.

This clone was seen more than once but under ten times. The chain is built from TRBV4-3 and TRBJ2-1, with 12 bases identical to TRBD2. Germline CDR1 reads LGHNA; CDR2 reads YSLEER. The V gene end was trimmed by 0 bases and the J gene end by 2 bases; junction bases not matched to a gene: 2. CDR3 length: 17 amino acids. Here the CDR3 reads CASSQEASGRAYNEQFF. The CDR3 DNA follows: TGCGCCAGCAGCCAAGAGGCTAGCGGGAGGGCCTACAATGAGCAGTTCTTC.

The rearrangement links TRBV9 to TRBJ2-7; the match to TRBD2 covers 10 bases. Per germline, CDR1 SGDLS and CDR2 YYNGEE. This CDR3 comprises 15 residues. The junction had 3 bases not matched to a gene; V was cut back by 3 bases and J by 0 bases. The CDR3 bases are TGTGCCAGCAGCGCGGCTAGCGGGAGCTCCTACGAGCAGTACTTC. Protein product: CASSAASGSSYEQYF.

The V and J genes are TRBV27 and TRBJ1-3; D perhaps matches TRBD1 (6 bases). Germline CDR1 is MNHEY and CDR2 is SMNVEV (reference sequence). The CDR3 spans 15 residues. Trimming took off 5 bases at V and 2 bases at J, with 13 bases between the two ends. The CDR3, as DNA: TGTGCCAGCAGTGATCAGGGGTCCCCTGGAAACACCATATATTTT. Translation gives CASSDQGSPGNTIYF.

The chain combines TRBV9 with TRBJ2-1; 7 bases are shared with TRBD1. With 3 bases clipped from V and 0 bases from J, the junction kept 3 bases outside the gene matches. The CDR3 runs 15 residues. Germline loops: CDR1 SGDLS, CDR2 YYNGEE. CDR3 protein: CASSAGQSSYNEQFF. DNA of the CDR3: TGTGCCAGCAGCGCGGGACAGAGCTCCTACAATGAGCAGTTCTTC.

The chain has TRBV10-3 and TRBJ1-1, with TRBD1 matching 7 bases. CDR3 length: 14 amino acids. V gave up 3 bases and J gave up 4 bases; unmatched junction bases: 5. Germline assignment: CDR1 ENHRY and CDR2 SYGVKD. The CDR3 loop reads CAISDTGDFTEAFF. The CDR3 DNA follows: TGTGCCATCAGTGATACAGGGGATTTCACTGAAGCTTTCTTT.

This chain links TRBV28 with TRBJ2-1; TRBD2 aligns across 8 bases. The CDR3 covers 13 residues. Germline V CDR1 and CDR2: MDHEN, SYDVKM. Losses at the gene ends were 10 bases for V and 4 bases for J; bases not matched to a gene: 6. The CDR3 loop is CATWTSPYNEQFF. CDR3 sequence (DNA): TGTGCCACCTGGACTAGCCCTTACAATGAGCAGTTCTTC.

V is TRBV5-1 and J is TRBJ1-5; perhaps TRBD1 as D (6 bases). This CDR3 has 15 amino acids. Germline CDR1 and CDR2: SGHRS and YFSETQ. The ends were cut back, 6 bases at V and 4 bases at J, with 17 bases in the middle. The CDR3 DNA reads as TGCGCCAGCAACTCCCTTTCAGGGGAAAATCAGCCCCAGCATTTT. Protein product: CASNSLSGENQPQHF.